This TCR beta chain was identified during a study of blood T cell repertoires in COVID-19. This clone was observed a handful of times. Profiled with immunoSEQ multiplex PCR; TCRdb holds only in-frame clones, not every one. This sample yields about 160,000 clones, of which roughly 84% are seen a single time; 7% to 10% belongs to the top ten. The V and J ends lost 5 bases and 4 bases respectively, with 17 bases between them. CDR1 is SGHAT and CDR2 is FQNNGV in the germline V gene. This CDR3 spans 15 amino acids. The TCR originated in a woman aged 55-69 years with COVID-19, enrolled during active disease. What was sequenced was peripheral blood. The chain has TRBV11-2 and TRBJ1-1; a possible D gene is TRBD1 (6 bases). The chain's CDR3 is CASSLLQGKGTEAFF. CDR3 nucleotides: TGTGCCAGCAGCCTGCTCCAGGGGAAGGGCACTGAAGCTTTCTTT. The full variable domain, with the rest looked up from reference TRBV11-2 and TRBJ1-1, is EAGVAQSPRYKIIEKRQSVAFWCNPISGHATLYWYQQILGQGPKLLIQFQNNGVVDDSQLPKDRFSAERLKGVDSTLKIQPAKLEDSAVYLCASSLLQGKGTEAFFGQGTRLTVV.